This TCR beta chain was obtained from a study of blood T cell repertoires in COVID-19. In the original processing: From reference gene primer amplification, estimates of nucleated cell counts were derived. The table came from immunoSEQ multiplex PCR; TCRdb's copy has only in-frame clones and leaves some out. For V, J and clone size, that table is used; D and trimming come from the DNA. The data show a few hundred thousand clones, with 84% seen just once and roughly 6.2% held by the top ten. This TCR derives from a middle-aged woman who had recovered from COVID-19. Sequencing used PBMCs or T cells enriched from blood (not recorded which).

Here the CDR3 DNA reads TGTGCCAGCAGCGCAGTTGGCCGGGACACTGAAGCTTTCTTT. This encodes CASSAVGRDTEAFF. The rearrangement uses TRBV25-1 and TRBJ1-1; D is ambiguous. Per germline, CDR1 MGHDK and CDR2 SYGVNS. This CDR3 has 14 amino acids. Trimming pared 6 bases from V and 3 bases from J, leaving 14 bases between.